This TCR beta chain was found in a study of T-cell reconstitution after alpha-beta-depleted transplantation in children. Construction of the TCRbeta library involved unique molecular identifiers. Using its own MiXCR run on the PCR reads, TCRdb lists one record per CDR3 protein. The sample lists over 300,000 distinct CDR3 sequences, 10% to 13% occurring once. Germline CDR1 ENHRY, CDR2 SYGVKD. The CDR3 spans 13 residues. With 2 bases removed from V and 5 bases from J, the gap between germline ends came to 10 bases. A few counts support this clonotype. The source was PBMCs from the stem cell graft donor, collected from the stem cell graft. This sequence originates from a human donor who donated a stem cell graft to a child with acute lymphoblastic leukemia. The J gene is TRBJ2-7, the V gene TRBV10-3; D is possibly TRBD2 (5 bases). This chain's CDR3 is CAISEVGIDEQYF. The CDR3 coding sequence is TGTGCCATCAGTGAGGTCGGGATCGACGAGCAGTACTTC.